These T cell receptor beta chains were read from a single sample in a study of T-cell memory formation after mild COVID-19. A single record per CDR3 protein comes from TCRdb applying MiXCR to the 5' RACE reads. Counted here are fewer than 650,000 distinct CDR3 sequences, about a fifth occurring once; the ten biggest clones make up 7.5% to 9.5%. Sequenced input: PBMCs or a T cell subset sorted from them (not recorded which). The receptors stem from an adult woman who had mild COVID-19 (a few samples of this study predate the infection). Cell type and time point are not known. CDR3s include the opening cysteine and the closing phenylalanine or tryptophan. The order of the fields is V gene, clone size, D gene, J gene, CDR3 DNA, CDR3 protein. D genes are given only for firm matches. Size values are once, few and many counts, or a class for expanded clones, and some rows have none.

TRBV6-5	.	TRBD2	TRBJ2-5	TGTGCCAGCAGTTACGCGGGAGCCTCAAAAGAGACCCAGTACTTC	CASSYAGASKETQYF
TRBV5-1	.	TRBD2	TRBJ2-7	TGCGCCACCACTCTTCTAGCGGGAGTAGGAGAGCAGTACTTC	CATTLLAGVGEQYF
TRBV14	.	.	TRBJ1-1	TGTGCCAGCAGCCAAGATCAGAACACTGAAGCTTTCTTT	CASSQDQNTEAFF
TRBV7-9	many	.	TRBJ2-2	TGTGCTCACTCCCAGGGCACCGGGGAGCTGTTTTTT	CAHSQGTGELFF
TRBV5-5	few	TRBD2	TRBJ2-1	TGTGCCAGCAGCTTGGTGTCTAGCGGGGGCGGTGAGCAGTTCTTC	CASSLVSSGGGEQFF
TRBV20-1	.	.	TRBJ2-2	TGCAGTGCTAGCGGCGGAACGAACACCGGGGAGCTGTTTTTT	CSASGGTNTGELFF
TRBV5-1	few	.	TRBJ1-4	TGCGCCAGCAGCTCTCAGGGGAAGGTTAATGAAAAACTGTTTTTT	CASSSQGKVNEKLFF
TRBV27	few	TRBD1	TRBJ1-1	TGTGCCAGCAGTTTTCAGGGGGTGAACACTGAAGCTTTCTTT	CASSFQGVNTEAFF
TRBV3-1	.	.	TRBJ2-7	TGTGCCAGCAGCCAAGCGGGAGCCTCCTACGAGCAGTACTTC	CASSQAGASYEQYF
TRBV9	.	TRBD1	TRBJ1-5	TGTGCCAGCAGCGTAGGAGACAGGGTAAAACCCCAGCATTTT	CASSVGDRVKPQHF
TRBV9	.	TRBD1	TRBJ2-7	TGTGCCAGCAGCGTAGGTACCCCCCGGGACAGGCACTACTACGAGCAGTACTTC	CASSVGTPRDRHYYEQYF
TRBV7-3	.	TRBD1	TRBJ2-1	TGTGCCAGCAGCGCGGACAGGGGTTCCTACAATGAGCAGTTCTTC	CASSADRGSYNEQFF
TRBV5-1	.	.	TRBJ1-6	TGCGCCAGCAGCTTTGACGGGACAAAAAGTTCACCCCTCCACTTT	CASSFDGTKSSPLHF
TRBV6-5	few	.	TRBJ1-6	TGTGCCAGCAGTTATCGGTCCGGCAGGGCTTCACCCCTCCACTTT	CASSYRSGRASPLHF
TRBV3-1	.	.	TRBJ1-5	TGTGCCAGCAGCCAAGCCCTAGGAGGTCAGCCCCAGCATTTT	CASSQALGGQPQHF
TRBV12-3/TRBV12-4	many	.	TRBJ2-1	TGTGCCAGCAGTTTTCGCAATGAGCAGTTCTTC	CASSFRNEQFF
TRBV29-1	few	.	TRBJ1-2	TGCAGCGTAGGGCCGGATAATAACTATGGCTACACCTTC	CSVGPDNNYGYTF
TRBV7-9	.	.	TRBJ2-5	TGTGCCAGCAGCTTAGTAGGCGGGGACTTAGGGGAGACCCAGTACTTC	CASSLVGGDLGETQYF
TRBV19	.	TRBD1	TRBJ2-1	TGTGCCAGTAGTATCGGACAGGACTACAATGAGCAGTTCTTC	CASSIGQDYNEQFF
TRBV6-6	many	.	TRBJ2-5	TGTGCCAGCAGGACCGGGGCCCGAGAGACCCAGTACTTC	CASRTGARETQYF
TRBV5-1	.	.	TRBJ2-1	TGCGCCAGCAGCTTGCTCCCCAGCGCTGAGCAGTTCTTC	CASSLLPSAEQFF
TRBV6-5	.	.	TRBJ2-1	TGTGCCAGCAGTTACTTTTCAAGTGCAGTAACCTCCTCCAATGAGCAGTTCTTC	CASSYFSSAVTSSNEQFF
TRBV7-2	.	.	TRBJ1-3	TGTGCCAGCGGCGCTTCTAGTGGGCTTGGAAACACCATATATTTT	CASGASSGLGNTIYF
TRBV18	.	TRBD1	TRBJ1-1	TGTGCCAGCTCAACGGACAGGGTGAACACTGAAGCTTTCTTT	CASSTDRVNTEAFF
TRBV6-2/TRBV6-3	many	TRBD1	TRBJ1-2	TGTGCCAGCAGTCCGACAGGGGCGCGAGGCTACACCTTC	CASSPTGARGYTF
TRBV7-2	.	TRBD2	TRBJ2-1	TGTGCCAGCAGCTTGACTAGCGGGAGGGCGGATGAGCAGTTCTTC	CASSLTSGRADEQFF
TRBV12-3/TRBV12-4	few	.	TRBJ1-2	TGTGCCAGCAGGCCCACCGGCACAGACTATGGCTACACCTTC	CASRPTGTDYGYTF
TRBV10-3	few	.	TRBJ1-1	TGTGCCATCAGTGAAGGGAAAACGAACACTGAAGCTTTCTTT	CAISEGKTNTEAFF
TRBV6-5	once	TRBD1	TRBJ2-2	TGTGCCAGCGGCCAGTCGGGACAGGCGAACACCGGGGAGCTGTTTTTT	CASGQSGQANTGELFF